This T cell receptor beta chain was recorded in a study of patients and donors after allogeneic stem cell transplantation. This clonotype came up a few times. From the RT-PCR reads, TCRdb called clonotypes with MiXCR, one entry per CDR3 protein. The repertoire consists of about 850 distinct CDR3 sequences, with 23% occurring once and the leading ten covering nearly 70%. The sequence was obtained from a human donor who was either an allogeneic HSCT recipient or a stem cell or donor lymphocyte infusion donor (not recorded which). It is not recorded whose cells these are; they may come from a transplant donor. Sequencing was performed on blood, either unsorted or a sorted T cell fraction (not recorded which).

The CDR3 DNA sequence: TGTGCCAGCAGTTACTCGACCGGGCTCCACACTGAAGCTTTCTTT. This sequence encodes CASSYSTGLHTEAFF. The V call is TRBV6-5, the J call TRBJ1-1; D is uncertain. The CDR3 is 15 amino acids. Trimming removed 0 bases from V and 3 bases from J, with 11 bases in between. Germline-derived CDR1 and CDR2 are MNHEY and SVGAGI.